This T cell receptor (beta chain) was documented in a study of shared clonotypes between healthy human individuals. Study-wide points: With few donors, the genetic and exposure-history diversity represented was limited. Blood was the sole source, and tissue repertoires probably differ.

With respect to this clone: Its antigen is not known.

Germline-derived CDR1 and CDR2 are KGHSH and LQKENI. V gave up 2 bases and J gave up 4 bases, with 12 bases separating them. The CDR3 covers 15 residues. Generated by immunoSEQ multiplex PCR, the TCRdb table keeps only in-frame clones and is missing some. Counted here are 150,000 to 200,000 clones, 90% to 95% occurring once; the ten biggest clones make up around 0.072%. This TCR was sampled from a woman aged 25 to 39 in good health. J is TRBJ2-1 and V is TRBV18; D possibly corresponds to TRBD1 (6 bases). Sequences were obtained from naive CD4+ T cells sorted from blood. Specified subset: CD45RA+ positively selected. The CDR3 sequence: CASSPYREFYNEQFF. In DNA, the CDR3 is TGTGCCAGCTCACCATACAGGGAATTTTACAATGAGCAGTTCTTC. Supplemented by reference TRBV18 and TRBJ2-1, the full variable domain reads NAGVMQNPRHLVRRRGQEARLRCSPMKGHSHVYWYRQLPEEGLKFMVYLQKENIIDESGMPKERFSAEFPKEGPSILRIQQVVRGDSAAYFCASSPYREFYNEQFFGPGTRLTVL.